These T cell receptor beta chains were read from a single sample in a study of blood T cell repertoires in COVID-19. The table came from immunoSEQ multiplex PCR; TCRdb's copy has only in-frame clones and leaves some out. Of some 110,000 clones listed, 82% are singletons. Sequenced sample: peripheral blood. Receptor source: a woman in her 70s with acute or convalescent COVID-19. Each CDR3 is given with its conserved first and last residue. The order of the fields is CDR3 length, clone size, J gene, V gene, D gene, CDR3 DNA, CDR3 protein. D genes are given only for firm matches. For some rows the clone size is stated as once, few or many, or as a class when expanded; others skip it.

len: 15
abundance: -
j_gene: TRBJ2-4
v_gene: TRBV6-5
d_gene: -
CDR3nt: TGTGCCAGCAGTCCCCGCCGAGTAGCCAAAAACATTCAGTACTTC
CDR3aa: CASSPRRVAKNIQYF

len: 15
abundance: -
j_gene: TRBJ1-3
v_gene: TRBV11-3
d_gene: -
CDR3nt: TGTGCCAGCAGCTCCTCAGCCGGGGCTGGAAACACCATATATTTT
CDR3aa: CASSSSAGAGNTIYF

len: 14
abundance: -
j_gene: TRBJ2-5
v_gene: TRBV4-2
d_gene: -
CDR3nt: TGTGCCAGCAGCCGGTCACACGGGGGAGAGACCCAGTACTTC
CDR3aa: CASSRSHGGETQYF

len: 14
abundance: -
j_gene: TRBJ2-5
v_gene: TRBV7-9
d_gene: -
CDR3nt: TGTGCCAGCAGCTTCTCAGGGGCCCAAGAGACCCAGTACTTC
CDR3aa: CASSFSGAQETQYF

len: 13
abundance: -
j_gene: TRBJ1-2
v_gene: TRBV29-1
d_gene: -
CDR3nt: TGCAGCGTTGAAGATCTTTATGAGGGCGGCTACACCTTC
CDR3aa: CSVEDLYEGGYTF

len: 14
abundance: -
j_gene: TRBJ2-7
v_gene: TRBV27
d_gene: TRBD1
CDR3nt: TGTGCCAGCAGAACACAGGGGGCAGTTAACGAGCAGTACTTC
CDR3aa: CASRTQGAVNEQYF

len: 14
abundance: once
j_gene: TRBJ2-5
v_gene: TRBV3-1/TRBV3-2
d_gene: -
CDR3nt: TGTGCCAGCCTTACCCTCGGACAGTTGGAGACCCAGTACTTC
CDR3aa: CASLTLGQLETQYF

len: 11
abundance: -
j_gene: TRBJ2-3
v_gene: TRBV12-3/TRBV12-4
d_gene: -
CDR3nt: TGTGCCAGCAGTTCCTCAGATACGCAGTATTTT
CDR3aa: CASSSSDTQYF

len: 15
abundance: -
j_gene: TRBJ1-2
v_gene: TRBV28
d_gene: TRBD1
CDR3nt: TGTGCCAGCAGTTCGGCCGGACAGGGAGGGGGCGGCTACACCTTC
CDR3aa: CASSSAGQGGGGYTF

len: 12
abundance: -
j_gene: TRBJ2-1
v_gene: TRBV19
d_gene: TRBD2
CDR3nt: TGTGCCGCCCGGGGACTAGCAGATGAGCAGTTCTTC
CDR3aa: CAARGLADEQFF

len: 14
abundance: -
j_gene: TRBJ1-2
v_gene: TRBV3-1/TRBV3-2
d_gene: -
CDR3nt: TGTGCCAGCAGCCCGTCGGGGGGGCTGTATGGCTACACCTTC
CDR3aa: CASSPSGGLYGYTF

len: 14
abundance: -
j_gene: TRBJ1-4
v_gene: TRBV4-3
d_gene: TRBD1
CDR3nt: TGCGCCAGCAGCCAAGAACAGGGGGGTGAAAAACTGTTTTTT
CDR3aa: CASSQEQGGEKLFF

len: 15
abundance: -
j_gene: TRBJ2-2
v_gene: TRBV6-5
d_gene: -
CDR3nt: TGTGCCAGCAGTTACGGTGGGGCGAATCCCGGGGAGCTGTTTTTT
CDR3aa: CASSYGGANPGELFF

len: 16
abundance: few
j_gene: TRBJ2-4
v_gene: TRBV7-9
d_gene: -
CDR3nt: TGTGCCAGCAGCTTAGCGGAGGGGTTTGGCAAAAACATTCAGTACTTC
CDR3aa: CASSLAEGFGKNIQYF

len: 13
abundance: -
j_gene: TRBJ2-2
v_gene: TRBV18
d_gene: -
CDR3nt: TGTGCCAGCTCACCACCACATTTAGGGGAGCTGTTTTTT
CDR3aa: CASSPPHLGELFF

len: 16
abundance: few
j_gene: TRBJ1-5
v_gene: TRBV4-1
d_gene: -
CDR3nt: TGCGCCAGCAGCCAAGATAGGGGTACACCCAATCAGCCCCAGCATTTT
CDR3aa: CASSQDRGTPNQPQHF

len: 16
abundance: many
j_gene: TRBJ2-2
v_gene: TRBV7-9
d_gene: -
CDR3nt: TGTGCCAGCAGCTTAGACCTACAGGGACCCACCGGGGAGCTGTTTTTT
CDR3aa: CASSLDLQGPTGELFF

len: 16
abundance: few
j_gene: TRBJ2-7
v_gene: TRBV7-2
d_gene: TRBD2
CDR3nt: TGTGCCAGCAGCTTAGAGGGACTAGCGGGTTCCTACGAGCAGTACTTC
CDR3aa: CASSLEGLAGSYEQYF

len: 14
abundance: -
j_gene: TRBJ1-1
v_gene: TRBV30
d_gene: -
CDR3nt: TGTGCCTGGAGTCATCGGGGAGGCTTCACTGAAGCTTTCTTT
CDR3aa: CAWSHRGGFTEAFF

len: 15
abundance: -
j_gene: TRBJ1-1
v_gene: TRBV7-9
d_gene: -
CDR3nt: TGTGCCAGCAGCTTTAGCGGGACACTGAAGACTGAAGCTTTCTTT
CDR3aa: CASSFSGTLKTEAFF